The clone carrying this TCR beta chain has a handful of counts. Antigen: not known. This sample is drawn from a study of post-analysis software for immune sequencing data. Study in general: The courses of disease that were included comprised relapsing-remitting, secondary progressive and progressive-relapsing multiple sclerosis. Overall study results and limits: Under F measure analysis, samples from one preparation batch co-clustered strongly. Four to six TRBV segments were significantly more frequent in patients than in controls. TRBV5-6, TRBV5-1 and TRBV20-1 were among these segments. Normalized Chao1 diversity was significantly lower in multiple sclerosis patients than in controls.

Germline V gene lookup returns CDR1 SGHRS and CDR2 YFSETQ. The CDR3 loop spans 20 amino acids. The V gene lost 0 bases and the J gene lost 2 bases, with 27 bases spanning the gap. Unique molecular identifiers were built into the TCR beta cDNA libraries. TCRdb reprocessed the PCR reads with MiXCR, giving one entry per CDR3 protein. The data hold about half a million distinct CDR3 sequences, with under 55% observed a single time. The sequenced sample consisted of blood. This clonotype originated in a girl aged 5-17 years with multiple sclerosis. This chain connects TRBV5-1 to TRBJ2-7, with D possibly matching TRBD1 (5 bases). The CDR3 protein is CASSLAEGRSRAVPTYEQYF. The CDR3 DNA follows: TGCGCCAGCAGCTTGGCTGAAGGCCGGAGCAGGGCTGTTCCAACCTACGAGCAGTACTTC.